Listed below are T cell receptor beta chains from one sample, sequenced in a study of blood T cell repertoires in COVID-19. The data were produced by immunoSEQ multiplex PCR, yet TCRdb's version contains in-frame clones alone and is incomplete. The sample records some 250,000 clones, around 85% being singletons. Sequenced input: peripheral blood. These receptor sequences come from a woman aged 25 to 39 who had recovered from COVID-19. Each CDR3 is given without its conserved first and last residue. Each record gives: V gene, CDR3 protein.

TRBV5-1 | ASSLAASGGTDTQY
TRBV28 | ASSKGANTDTQY
TRBV12-3/TRBV12-4 | ASSKEQGTEQF
TRBV5-1 | ASSYRTPATNSPLH
TRBV9 | ASSDLRGVQY
TRBV10-3 | AISESEAGPYEQY
TRBV3-1/TRBV3-2 | ASSPILAGTDTQY
TRBV29-1 | SVEGPWGPSNYGYT
TRBV6-2/TRBV6-3 | ASSTNSPYGYT
TRBV19 | ASSRTGMTNEQF
TRBV2 | ASRRDRSNTGELF
TRBV18 | ASSSYSPASGNTIY
TRBV6-2/TRBV6-3 | ASSPTSGGASGELF
TRBV6-5 | ASRNTQGQPQH
TRBV6-5 | ASSPNTWAGHEQY
TRBV7-2 | ASSRILTGESYEQY
TRBV27 | ASTSLQGRNYGYT
TRBV6-2/TRBV6-3 | ASSYPANYGYT
TRBV24-1 | ATSDRGDGQPQH
TRBV10-3 | AISGSSGGPGETQY
TRBV5-1 | ASSLSGDPYNEQF
TRBV2 | ASSAGANQETQY
TRBV12-3/TRBV12-4 | ASSLDTGEQF
TRBV9 | ASSGGDSPNYGYT
TRBV7-6 | ASSLGAGPQETQY
TRBV10-3 | AISEPGGLGNTIY
TRBV7-6 | ASSLVSNHQNMGGEQF
TRBV6-5 | ASRRAGGTGGYT
TRBV6-1 | ASSDLAGGRDGELF
TRBV21-1 | ASRRRAPYSTDTQY
TRBV27 | ASSPLLLSYNSPLH
TRBV7-9 | ASSLAQGTSGARETQY